This TCR beta chain is from a study of molecular identifiers for immune sequencing clone quantification. RNA fractions of 10%, 30% or 50% and about 19,000 to 1,000,000 sorted cells were the source of naive CD8 libraries. V lost 9 bases to trimming and J lost 2 bases, with 16 bases between them. This CDR3 is 15 amino acids long. Germline V lookup: CDR1 KGHDR, CDR2 SFDVKD. TCRdb re-called the PCR reads through MiXCR, storing one row per CDR3 protein. The sample includes some 70,000 distinct CDR3 sequences, 15% to 20% of them seen just once. The chain uses TRBV24-1 and TRBJ2-1, with D perhaps TRBD1 (6 bases). Sequences were obtained from naive CD8+ T cells from blood, with Jurkat cell RNA spiked in. This sample's subset: FACS-sorted CD8+CD4-CCR7+CD45RA+ naive T cells. This sequence originates from a human donor in good health. Some libraries in this study had Jurkat cell RNA spiked in. The CDR3 reads CATSGAREPYNEQFF. In DNA, the CDR3 is TGTGCCACCTCAGGGGCCAGGGAACCCTACAATGAGCAGTTCTTC.